The sequence of this TCR beta chain was determined in a study of blood T cells in healthy people across ages (dated by TCRdb to the mid-2010s). Regarding the research as a whole: In model experiments, template switching captured about one uniquely barcoded TCR beta cDNA molecule for every two T cells. Age-related changes in TCR beta repertoire diversity were measured in the study by deep sequencing normalized with unique cDNA molecular identifiers. The donors were divided into four age groups: young (average about 16 years), middle-aged (approximately 42), aged (under 70) and long-lived (roughly 86). Donors of different ages were randomly distributed across sequencing lanes to avoid experimental bias. Using the same blood draw, the study looked at two additional independent replicas of 1 million unique cDNA reads for two donors, one aged 18 to 30 and the other aged 80 or older.

V was cut back by 2 bases and J by 3 bases, leaving a gap of 8 bases between them. The CDR3 goes from the cysteine to the phenylalanine over 14 residues. Only CDR3 DNA is held: 42 bases, read in frame from base 1. Via the germline V gene, CDR1 is SGHRS and CDR2 YFSETQ. Systemically healthy Caucasian individuals from Russia, 39 in total and aged about 6 to 100 years, were included as donors. Each donor gave 8 to 10 milliliters of peripheral blood, drawn into EDTA-treated Vacutainer tubes. Ficoll-Paque density-gradient centrifugation was used to isolate PBMCs, with at least 7 million obtained per sample. Trizol reagent was used to extract total RNA from the PBMCs, yielding at least 6 micrograms per sample. For every donor, flow cytometry on a PBMC aliquot measured the percentage of naive CD45RAhigh/CD27high T cells. Receptor amplification or capture employed 5' RACE. The sample was run on an Illumina HiSeq 2500. A second PCR of about 6 to 11 cycles was performed with a sample-barcoded 5' primer and a J-beta primer mix. A unique molecular identifier was introduced onto each TCR beta cDNA molecule by a template-switch 5' adaptor carrying 12 random nucleotides. At least 2.5 million CDR3-containing paired-end reads were obtained from each sample. First-strand cDNA synthesis was performed from all RNA using the Mint cDNA synthesis kit, with priming by a TRBC-specific oligonucleotide. All cDNA was treated with uracil-DNA glycosylase and then went through a first 18-cycle PCR with the universal primers M1SS and BC2_uni_R. In the original analysis: Each sample was normalized by randomly selecting 1 million high-quality reads, each carrying a distinct molecular identifier. Reads with shared molecular identifiers were discarded instead of being binned into consensus sequences. MiTCR, run with a Q25 quality threshold and the strictest error-elimination algorithm, handled CDR3 identification, clonotype clustering and error correction. A nonparametric unseen species model using Euler transformation provided a lower-bound estimate of total TCR beta diversity. Through fastp at Q25 and MiXCR, TCRdb rebuilt clones from the public reads, retaining in-frame beta chains. Every distinct CDR3 protein forms one entry, paired with its most common genes and DNA. Clone size and V and J calls follow TCRdb, not the original study. The sample table lists about 1.6 million distinct CDR3 sequences, 30% to 35% of them with a count of one. Jointly, the top ten make up approximately 11% of the sample.

General conclusions and limits of the study: Estimates of total diversity from one million sequenced T cells were regarded as lower bounds and underestimates. Compared with the aged group, more naive CD4+ T cells, fewer expanded clones and increased TCR diversity were shown by the long-lived group, suggesting age selection. Because the CMV infection status of the donors was unknown, age-related changes in expanded clonotypes may potentially have been confounded. A strong correlation was found between observed TCR beta diversity and the percentage of naive T cells measured by flow cytometry. Observed TCR beta diversity per million T cells fell roughly linearly with age, and a significant reduction was already apparent by age about 43. Bulk unsorted PBMC profiling prevented conclusive comparison of naive and antigen-experienced compartments.

Details on this clonotype: Its antigen target is currently unknown. Per-base quality was not reported, and no clone a single base away is much larger than it.

Sequenced: blood. The sequence was collected from a young woman in good health. The chain links TRBV5-1 with TRBJ2-2; matching of 5 bases hints at TRBD1 as the D gene. In nucleotide form, the sequence is TGCGCCAGCAGCTTCGGCAGGGACACCGGGGAGCTGTTTTTT. This is translated as CASSFGRDTGELFF. Where the CDR3 stops, the reference TRBV5-1 and TRBJ2-2 genes take over; the full variable domain is KAGVTQTPRYLIKTRGQQVTLSCSPISGHRSVSWYQQTPGQGLQFLFEYFSETQRNKGNFPGRFSGRQFSNSRSEMNVSTLELGDSALYLCASSFGRDTGELFFGEGSRLTVL.